This TCR beta chain emerged from a study of tumor-infiltrating lymphocytes in primary liver carcinoma. Extraction of RNA together with DNA used about 17-30 mg of unsorted bulk tissue. Production of TCR beta cDNA used 500 ng total RNA together with a constant-region primer. Three nested multiplex PCR rounds of slightly modified ARM-PCR generated TCR beta libraries. TRBV1-TRBV30 forward primers paired with a C-beta reverse primer drove the first two PCR rounds, about 9 cycles each. MiXCR was run by TCRdb on the multiplex PCR reads, yielding one entry per CDR3 protein. The sample includes some 40,000 distinct CDR3 sequences, around 75% of them seen just once. Termini included, the CDR3 measures 12 amino acids. Germline V lookup: CDR1 LGHNA, CDR2 YSLEER. This clonotype appeared a single time. The antigen is unknown. No conserved phenylalanine or tryptophan ends this CDR3, so it is likely a read error. The limits of the CDR3 on the DNA are not certain, so only TCRdb's listed CDR3 is given.

General study findings and limits: Between tumor regions, pairs overlapped more than tumor-adjacent and tumor-blood pairs did. Tumor specimens were characterized by a significantly higher top-250-clone fraction than blood (p = 0.039).

The sample taken for sequencing was tumor-adjacent normal liver tissue. The TCR comes from a man in his forties or fifties with primary liver carcinoma and hepatitis B virus infection. The V and J genes are TRBV4-3 and TRBJ2-7; the table assigns TRBD2, which was not confirmed against the DNA. CDR3 sequence: CASSQGGGERYS.